This T cell receptor beta chain was retrieved from a study of blood T cell repertoires in COVID-19. As for the study in general: Donors in the United States, Italy and Spain gave samples during acute or convalescent COVID-19. Sources were T cells, B-cell-depleted T cells, or PBMCs; the material itself was cDNA or gDNA.

Original processing notes: Reference gene primer amplification gave nucleated cell count estimates. Here immunoSEQ multiplex PCR was the method, and the copy in TCRdb shows in-frame clones only, minus some. From that table come the V and J calls and clone size; the DNA was used to work out D and trimming. The sample carries fewer than 200,000 clones, 70% to 90% recorded once. The source material was peripheral blood. The receptor comes from a man aged 60-69 years who had recovered from COVID-19.

CDR3 protein: CASRVAGTMGYTF. CDR3 nucleotides: TGTGCCAGCAGGGTGGCAGGGACTATGGGCTACACCTTC. The chain uses TRBV6-5 and TRBJ1-2, with D possibly TRBD1 on 5 matching bases. The CDR3 totals 13 residues. The ends were cut back, 6 bases at V and 8 bases at J, with 16 bases in the middle. Looked up from germline, CDR1 is MNHEY and CDR2 is SVGAGI.